A single sample gave rise to the 7 T cell receptor beta chains below, sequenced in a study of sequential checkpoint blockade in melanoma. TCRdb keeps only in-frame clones here, not all; method: immunoSEQ multiplex PCR. Seen here are 18,000 or so clones, about 69% observed once, and the top ten hold about 19%. Specified treatment: randomized to nivolumab then ipilimumab (arm A) or the reverse (arm B). The sequencing used CD8+ T cells sorted from blood (inferred from file names), collected from a patient given nivolumab and ipilimumab in sequence. The source of these receptors is a human donor with melanoma.

This clone has a single count. The chain employs TRBV4-1 and TRBJ2-2, with 8 bases identical to TRBD2. The CDR3 loop spans 16 amino acids. The J segment lost 4 bases and the V segment lost 4 bases, leaving 8 bases of the junction unmatched. Germline values: CDR1 MGHRA, CDR2 YSYEKL. The CDR3 is CASSRHSGSGTGELFF. The DNA for the CDR3 is TGCGCCAGCAGCCGTCACAGCGGGAGTGGCACCGGGGAGCTGTTTTTT.

The chain is built from TRBV4-3 and TRBJ2-7, with TRBD2 identical over 8 bases. The length of the CDR3 is 14 residues. From germline, CDR1 is LGHNA and CDR2 YSLEER. Trimming removed 0 bases from V and 5 bases from J; junction bases left unmatched: 3. This CDR3 reads CASSQESGGHEQYF. CDR3 nucleotide sequence: TGCGCCAGCAGCCAAGAATCGGGGGGGCACGAGCAGTACTTC.

This chain uses TRBV5-4 with TRBJ2-2; D is possibly TRBD1 (6 bases). The germline V and J ends were trimmed by 2 bases and 1 base, with 15 bases remaining between them. Germline loops: CDR1 SGHNT, CDR2 YYREEE (reference sequence). The CDR3 has 17 amino acids. This CDR3 is CASSFGGPTGNTGELFF. In DNA, the CDR3 is TGTGCCAGCAGCTTTGGTGGACCGACAGGGAACACCGGGGAGCTGTTTTTT.

The chain links TRBV7-3 to TRBJ1-5; D is undetermined. V was pared by 8 bases and J by 3 bases, with 11 bases between. Germline CDR1 reads SGHTA; CDR2 reads FQGTGA. The length of the CDR3 is 13 residues. CDR3: CASSLAPNQPQHF. DNA for the CDR3: TGTGCCAGCTCGCTAGCACCCAATCAGCCCCAGCATTTT.

The V gene is TRBV7-9, the J gene TRBJ1-1; D not certain. There are 12 residues in the CDR3. Looked up from germline, CDR1 is SEHNR and CDR2 is FQNEAQ (reference sequence). The V and J ends lost 1 base and 11 bases respectively, with 11 bases between them. DNA of the CDR3: TGTGCCAGCAGCTTAGGGGCCGCGCAGGCTTTCTTT. Translation: CASSLGAAQAFF.

In its sample, this clone was seen a few times. Within the sample, other DNA sequences also encode this same CDR3. CDR3 nucleotides: TGTGCCAGCAGCTTCGGGACAGGGGAGCTATACGAGCAGTACTTC. It yields the protein CASSFGTGELYEQYF. The chain carries TRBV7-6 and TRBJ2-7; TRBD1 matches 10 bases. After removal of 3 bases from V and 4 bases from J, the junction contained 6 bases not matched to a gene. CDR3 length equals 15 residues. Germline CDR1 and CDR2: SGHVS and FNYEAQ.

The chain links TRBV28 to TRBJ1-1; D is perhaps TRBD1 (5 bases). V was shortened by 2 bases and J by 1 base, with 5 bases between the two germline ends. The CDR3 covers 13 residues. CDR1 MDHEN and CDR2 SYDVKM come from the germline V gene. In DNA, the CDR3 is TGTGCCAGCAGTTTAGGGGCGAACACTGAAGCTTTCTTT. Residues: CASSLGANTEAFF. The whole variable domain, filled in from reference TRBV28 and TRBJ1-1, reads DVKVTQSSRYLVKRTGEKVFLECVQDMDHENMFWYRQDPGLGLRLIYFSYDVKMKEKGDIPEGYSVSREKKERFSLILESASTNQTSMYLCASSLGANTEAFFGQGTRLTVV.